The entry below describes one TCR beta chain. What it binds is unknown. Only in-frame clones appear in the TCRdb table, and some are missing; sequencing was by immunoSEQ multiplex PCR. The table lists 140,000 to 150,000 clones, approximately 93% of them singletons. The sample comes from a study of cytomegalovirus exposure and HLA in healthy donors. Study-level findings and limits: The study put under 200 TCR beta chains on its list as cytomegalovirus-associated. A few of the chains that were CMV-associated were confirmed in vitro to be specific for CMV antigens.

This CDR3 is 17 amino acids long. In germline, CDR1 is LNHDA, CDR2 SQIVND (reference sequence). The V gene end was trimmed by 3 bases and the J gene end by 4 bases; junction bases not matched to a gene: 9. The donors were in the roughly 120-subject validation cohort, distinct from the approximately 700-subject first cohort. The genes are TRBV19 and TRBJ1-2; 12 nucleotides align to TRBD1. Sequencing input: PBMCs. The sequence was collected from a man aged 18-30 years in good health and CMV-seronegative. CDR3 bases: TGTGCCAGTAGTATCTTCGGGACAGGGGGCGTTAGCTATGGCTACACCTTC. It is translated as CASSIFGTGGVSYGYTF. Complete variable domain (other parts from reference TRBV19 and TRBJ1-2): DGGITQSPKYLFRKEGQNVTLSCEQNLNHDAMYWYRQDPGQGLRLIYYSQIVNDFQKGDIAEGYSVSREKKESFPLTVTSAQKNPTAFYLCASSIFGTGGVSYGYTFGSGTRLTVV.